This T cell receptor beta chain was observed in a study of memory CD4+ T cells and cytomegalovirus serostatus. The sort gate was single viable CD3+CD4+CD8-CD45RO+ cells for memory CD4+ T cells. Germline values: CDR1 KGHSH, CDR2 LQKENI. V lost 4 bases and J lost 1, with 7 bases in between. The CDR3 contains 13 residues. TCRdb keeps only in-frame clones here, not all; method: immunoSEQ multiplex PCR. The table has tens of thousands of clones, roughly 80% seen once. Sequences were obtained from memory CD4+ T cells from blood. This TCR came from an adult in good health and CMV-seronegative. This sequence joins TRBV18 and TRBJ1-1; no clear D. The CDR3 spells CASSRGENTEAFF. In DNA form, the CDR3 reads TGTGCCAGCTCACGGGGAGAGAACACTGAAGCTTTCTTT. The whole variable domain, filled in from reference TRBV18 and TRBJ1-1, reads NAGVMQNPRHLVRRRGQEARLRCSPMKGHSHVYWYRQLPEEGLKFMVYLQKENIIDESGMPKERFSAEFPKEGPSILRIQQVVRGDSAAYFCASSRGENTEAFFGQGTRLTVV.